This TCR beta chain was identified during a study of monozygotic twins with inflammatory bowel disease. Study-wide results and limits: Healthy twins showed more clonotype sharing with others than IBD patients, especially patients with disease activity.

CDR3 length equals 14 residues. Germline CDR1 SGHRS, CDR2 YFSETQ. Points on this clonotype: Its antigen is as yet unknown.

Every TCR library drew on 3500 ng of total RNA. Nested PCRs (roughly 16 and 10 cycles, two total) were applied to TCRalpha and TCRbeta cDNA. Each CDR3 protein gets one entry in TCRdb, which reprocessed the 5' RACE reads and gives no DNA. The repertoire table contains about 440,000 distinct CDR3 sequences. Sequencing input: blood. The receptor was isolated from a human donor with ulcerative colitis or Crohn's disease, or a healthy co-twin of an affected twin (not recorded which). The gene calls are TRBV5-1 and TRBJ2-2. CDR3 sequence: CASSSDWTTGELFF.